The rows below give T cell receptor beta chains drawn from one sample of a study of cytomegalovirus exposure and HLA in healthy donors. TCRdb's table, derived via immunoSEQ multiplex PCR, lists solely in-frame clones and lacks some. Of 150,000 to 200,000 clones in the sample, about 81% were seen once. The sequenced material came from PBMCs. The receptors derive from a woman between 18 and 30 years old in good health and CMV-seronegative. CDR3s include the opening cysteine and the closing phenylalanine or tryptophan. A D gene is named only where the DNA matches it firmly. The listing skips clone size in some rows; elsewhere it reads once, few, many or a size class.

CDR3nt | CDR3aa | v_gene | d_gene | j_gene | abundance
TGTGCCAGCAGCTGGGGGGTCAGGAATGAGCAGTTCTTC | CASSWGVRNEQFF | TRBV5-4 | - | TRBJ2-1 | -
TGTGCCACCAGCAGAGCCCCGGGACAGGGCAATCAGCCCCAGCATTTT | CATSRAPGQGNQPQHF | TRBV15 | TRBD1 | TRBJ1-5 | -
TGTGCCAGTTCCCCGGTGTACACCGGGGAGCTGTTTTTT | CASSPVYTGELFF | TRBV2 | - | TRBJ2-2 | once
TGTGCCAGCAGCGTAGCTGCGGGGGCGCAGGTTGAAAAACTGTTTTTT | CASSVAAGAQVEKLFF | TRBV9 | - | TRBJ1-4 | -
TGTGCCAGCAGTTACTCGGACGGAGGGCAGTTCTTC | CASSYSDGGQFF | TRBV6-6 | - | TRBJ2-1 | -
TGTGCCAGCCAAGGGGGGGACGTGAACACTGAAGCTTTCTTT | CASQGGDVNTEAFF | TRBV28 | - | TRBJ1-1 | -
TGTGCCAGCAGCTTAGTTCGGGGGACTGAAGCTTTCTTT | CASSLVRGTEAFF | TRBV11-2 | - | TRBJ1-1 | -
TGTGCCAGCAGCGCCGGGGGGGGGCTGGTAGAGACCCAGTACTTC | CASSAGGGLVETQYF | TRBV9 | TRBD2 | TRBJ2-5 | -
TGTGCCAGCAGCTCCCCGGGACAGGGATCAGATACGCAGTATTTT | CASSSPGQGSDTQYF | TRBV7-9 | TRBD1 | TRBJ2-3 | -
TGTGCCAGCAGCCCCCGGGGAGCGGGGGGTATCAATGAGCAGTTCTTC | CASSPRGAGGINEQFF | TRBV5-4 | TRBD2 | TRBJ2-1 | -
TGTGCCAGCAGACCCCGTGGCCCCTTAGCATTGCAGCCCCAGCATTTT | CASRPRGPLALQPQHF | TRBV6-6 | - | TRBJ1-5 | -
TGTGCCAGCAGCCAACAAGAGACCCAGTACTTC | CASSQQETQYF | TRBV25-1 | - | TRBJ2-5 | -
TGTGCCAGCAGCTTGGGCCAGGGCGGGGAAGCTAATGAAAAACTGTTTTTT | CASSLGQGGEANEKLFF | TRBV5-4 | - | TRBJ1-4 | -